These 10 T cell receptor beta chains were all obtained from the same sample, sequenced in a study of OX40 agonist ivuxolimab in advanced cancers. Clones were sequenced by immunoSEQ multiplex PCR, and TCRdb holds only the in-frame ones, with some missing. Of 77,000 or so clones listed, over 80% are singletons. The sample here was CD4+ or CD8+ T cells sorted from blood, taken in a trial of the OX40 agonist ivuxolimab. All receptors derive from an adult with an advanced solid tumor such as melanoma, head and neck, liver or kidney cancer.

This clone occurred once. J is TRBJ2-2 and V is TRBV18; 8 bases are a match to TRBD1. The CDR3 is 14 amino acids. The ends lost 4 bases at V and 6 bases at J; junction bases unmatched: 4. CDR1 is KGHSH, CDR2 LQKENI, per germline. The CDR3 here is CASSLDRGPGELFF. CDR3 DNA sequence: TGTGCCAGCTCACTCGACAGGGGACCCGGGGAGCTGTTTTTT.

The rearrangement joins TRBV6-6 to TRBJ2-7; 9 bases are a match to TRBD2. Germline V gene sequence: CDR1 MNHNY, CDR2 SVGAGI (reference sequence). The CDR3 is 15 amino acids. V lost 4 bases and J lost 2; bases outside the gene matches: 6. Written as DNA, the CDR3 is TGTGCCAGCAGTTTTGGAGCGGGGGGAACCTACGAGCAGTACTTC. Translating gives CASSFGAGGTYEQYF.

J is TRBJ2-7 and V is TRBV19; D perhaps matches TRBD2 (6 bases). Trimming removed 2 bases from V and 2 bases from J, with 10 bases in between. CDR1 is LNHDA, CDR2 SQIVND, per germline (reference sequence). The CDR3 is 14 amino acids. CDR3 nucleotide sequence: TGTGCCAGTAGTATAATGGAGGGACCCTACGAGCAGTACTTC. Translated: CASSIMEGPYEQYF.

V gene TRBV19 combines with J gene TRBJ1-2, with a tentative D call TRBD1 (6 bases). This CDR3 spans 14 amino acids. Germline V gene data show CDR1 as LNHDA and CDR2 as SQIVND (reference sequence). The V end lost 2 bases, the J end lost 5 bases, and 12 bases lay between the germline ends. CDR3 region: CASSISPGAYGYTF. In nucleotides, the CDR3 is TGTGCCAGTAGTATATCTCCAGGGGCTTATGGCTACACCTTC.

This sequence joins TRBV28 and TRBJ1-2; D is perhaps TRBD1 (5 bases). The germline V gene has CDR1 MDHEN and CDR2 SYDVKM. V lost 7 bases and J lost 5, with 14 bases in between. CDR3 length: 13 residues. The CDR3 spells CASNPGLGYGYTF. The CDR3 nucleotides read TGTGCCAGCAATCCGGGACTAGGGTATGGCTACACCTTC.

In DNA form, the CDR3 reads TGCGCCAGCAGCTTGGACAGGGGTTCCCAAGGCTACACCTTC. Protein: CASSLDRGSQGYTF. V is TRBV5-1 and J is TRBJ1-2; the match to TRBD1 covers 7 bases. The length of the CDR3 is 14 residues. V was clipped by 0 bases and J by 8 bases; unmatched bases: 7. CDR1 and CDR2 from the germline V gene are SGHRS and YFSETQ.

The chain employs TRBV6-5 and TRBJ1-1; D is perhaps TRBD1 (6 bases). The CDR3 consists of 13 residues. Trimming removed 7 bases from V and 6 bases from J, with 15 bases in between. Per germline, CDR1 MNHEY and CDR2 SVGAGI. The CDR3 region has the DNA TGTGCCAGCACAAAAACAGGGTTGGCTGAAGCTTTCTTT. This translates into CASTKTGLAEAFF.

The rearrangement links TRBV9 to TRBJ2-2; D is possibly TRBD1 (5 bases). This CDR3 has 14 amino acids. Between the trimmed V and J ends, which lost 4 bases and 1 base, there was a span of 8 bases. Per germline, CDR1 SGDLS and CDR2 YYNGEE. CDR3: CASSRGQNTGELFF. The CDR3 DNA is TGTGCCAGCAGCCGCGGACAGAACACCGGGGAGCTGTTTTTT.

V gene TRBV11-3 combines with J gene TRBJ2-3; 9 bases fit TRBD1. Germline values: CDR1 SGHNT, CDR2 YENEEA. Trimming removed 7 bases from V and 1 base from J; junction bases left unmatched: 6. The CDR3 loop spans 15 amino acids. This CDR3 reads CASNPRTGGTDTQYF. The CDR3 nucleotides are TGTGCCAGCAACCCTCGGACAGGGGGCACAGATACGCAGTATTTT.

The chain is built from TRBV10-3 and TRBJ1-2, with D possibly matching TRBD1 (5 bases). From germline, CDR1 is ENHRY and CDR2 SYGVKD. Trimming took 0 bases from V and 5 from J, leaving 10 bases between them. The CDR3 consists of 14 residues. The CDR3 DNA follows: TGTGCCATCAGTGAGTCTGGGGCAGAGTATGGCTACACCTTC. Amino acid sequence: CAISESGAEYGYTF.